This T cell receptor beta chain was retrieved from a study of cytomegalovirus exposure and HLA in healthy donors. The protocol was immunoSEQ multiplex PCR, while the TCRdb copy is restricted to in-frame clones and leaves out a portion. The sample carries more than 85,000 clones, roughly 92% recorded once. In germline, CDR1 is MDHEN, CDR2 SYDVKM. Trimming shortened V by 6 bases and J by 11 bases, and 18 bases separated the two germline ends. The CDR3 has 13 amino acids. This clonotype was sampled from a young woman in good health and CMV-seropositive. The sequenced sample was PBMCs. V is TRBV28 and J is TRBJ2-3, with D maybe TRBD1 (6 bases). DNA of the CDR3: TGTGCCAGCAGCGGGACACGCCTAAGGGAGCAGTATTTT. It is translated as CASSGTRLREQYF. The whole variable domain, filled in from reference TRBV28 and TRBJ2-3, reads DVKVTQSSRYLVKRTGEKVFLECVQDMDHENMFWYRQDPGLGLRLIYFSYDVKMKEKGDIPEGYSVSREKKERFSLILESASTNQTSMYLCASSGTRLREQYFGPGTRLTVL.